Below, 8 T cell receptor beta chains from the same sample are listed, as sequenced in a study of human T cells and chemical hapten exposure. Someone pulled total RNA out of unfractionated whole blood. From the 5' RACE reads, TCRdb called clonotypes with MiXCR, one entry per CDR3 protein. The sample has 81,000 or so distinct CDR3 sequences; more than 7% are singletons. Receptor source: a male donor in good health.

This clonotype was detected many times. V usage is TRBV3-1 and J usage is TRBJ2-6, with D perhaps matching TRBD2 (7 bases). The CDR3 is 19 amino acids. With 4 bases removed from V and 4 bases from J, the gap between germline ends came to 23 bases. The germline gives CDR1 LGHDT, CDR2 YNNKEL (reference sequence). The CDR3 region has the DNA TGTGCCAGCAGCCCCGCTGTTGGGGGGGGGCGAAGCGGGGCCAACGTCCTGACTTTC. Its protein product is CASSPAVGGGRSGANVLTF. Looking up the rest from reference TRBV3-1 and TRBJ2-6 gives the full variable domain: DTAVSQTPKYLVTQMGNDKSIKCEQNLGHDTMYWYKQDSKKFLKIMFSYNNKELIINETVPNRFSPKSPDKAHLNLHINSLELGDSAVYFCASSPAVGGGRSGANVLTFGAGSRLTVL.

This clonotype was counted at least ten times. The chain recombines TRBV20-1 with TRBJ2-3, with D perhaps matching TRBD1 or TRBD2 (5 bases each). The CDR3 length is 13 residues. From germline, CDR1 is DFQATT and CDR2 SNEGSKA (reference sequence). The ends were cut back, 2 bases at V and 4 bases at J, with 10 bases in the middle. The CDR3 protein is CSARPGSADTQYF. CDR3 DNA: TGCAGTGCTAGACCAGGGAGCGCAGATACGCAGTATTTT.

This clonotype was observed a few times. This chain joins TRBV20-1 and TRBJ1-1; possibly TRBD1 for D (5 bases). Trimming removed 6 bases at V and 4 bases at J, with 12 bases between. The CDR3 consists of 12 residues. CDR1 DFQATT and CDR2 SNEGSKA come from the germline V gene (reference sequence). The CDR3 region has the DNA TGCAGTGCGTCTGGGGGTAGCACTGAAGCTTTCTTT. Amino acids: CSASGGSTEAFF.

This clonotype has only a few counts. The chain is built from TRBV20-1 and TRBJ2-7, with 11 bases that match TRBD1. The CDR3 loop spans 13 amino acids. V gave up 4 bases and J gave up 5 bases; unmatched junction bases: 4. The germline V gene has CDR1 DFQATT and CDR2 SNEGSKA (reference sequence). CDR3 amino acids: CSATGQGVNEQYF. The CDR3 nucleotides are TGCAGTGCTACGGGACAGGGGGTTAACGAGCAGTACTTC.

This clonotype was found a few times. The rearrangement uses TRBV20-1 and TRBJ2-5; 9 nucleotides align to TRBD2. This CDR3 has 13 residues. Trimming at V came to 3 bases and at J to 9 bases, leaving 8 bases not matched to a gene. Germline V lookup: CDR1 DFQATT, CDR2 SNEGSKA (reference sequence). The chain's CDR3 is CSASLAGAGAQYF. The CDR3 bases are TGCAGTGCTAGTTTAGCGGGAGCAGGGGCCCAGTACTTC.

At least ten counts were recorded for this clonotype. This chain uses TRBV19 with TRBJ2-5; 7 bases map to TRBD2. With V trimmed by 7 bases and J by 2 bases, 10 bases remained unmatched. The V gene's germline CDR1 is LNHDA and CDR2 SQIVND (reference sequence). The CDR3 totals 15 residues. The CDR3 sequence is CASTRTRDSQETQYF. The CDR3 coding sequence is TGTGCCAGTACCAGGACTAGAGATAGTCAAGAGACCCAGTACTTC.

This clonotype appeared a few times. The chain is built from TRBV11-3 and TRBJ2-5; the match to TRBD1 covers 9 bases. The V and J ends lost 3 bases and 4 bases, in that order; junction bases with no gene match: 3. This CDR3 has 14 amino acids. The germline V gene has CDR1 SGHNT and CDR2 YENEEA. This CDR3 is CASSLGTGSETQYF. CDR3 coding DNA: TGTGCCAGCAGCTTGGGGACAGGGTCAGAGACCCAGTACTTC.

Remarks on this clonotype: A junction boundary mismatches the germline segment, possibly from a read error. The rearrangement links TRBV29-1 to TRBJ1-2, with 8 bases lining up with TRBD1. CDR1 and CDR2 from the germline V gene are SQVTM and ANQGSEA. The CDR3 totals 12 residues. The CDR3 sequence: CSVETGGFGDTF. The CDR3 region has the DNA TGCAGCGTTGAAACAGGGGGATTTGGCGACACCTTC.